This paragraph reports one TCR beta chain. No antigen is known for it. The repertoire was sequenced with immunoSEQ multiplex PCR; TCRdb's copy has only in-frame clones and lacks some. This sample has approximately 170,000 clones; under 95% occur once, and the top ten carry approximately 4.8%. This entry comes from a study of T cell responses to AZD1222 COVID-19 vaccine. Study-level findings and limits: Recipients of two AZD1222 doses showed rising Spike-specific TCR breadth and depth. Nearly half of unique spike-specific TCRs reportedly avoided B.1.351 and B.1.1.7 mutated regions.

The germline V and J ends were trimmed by 3 bases and 2 bases, with 8 bases remaining between them. This CDR3 has 13 residues. Germline V lookup: CDR1 LGHDT, CDR2 YNNKEL (reference sequence). The V gene is TRBV3-1 (or the pseudogene TRBV3-2), the J gene TRBJ2-7; unclear D gene. Sequenced material: peripheral blood, taken 28 days after the second AZD1222 dose. This clonotype originated in an adult who received the AZD1222 COVID-19 vaccine. The CDR3 protein is CASSHSSAYEQYF. The CDR3, as DNA: TGTGCCAGCAGCCACAGTTCTGCCTACGAGCAGTACTTC.